The 28 T cell receptor beta chains given below trace back to one sample, sequenced in a study of T cell responses to AZD1222 COVID-19 vaccine. Method: immunoSEQ multiplex PCR; TCRdb's copy keeps in-frame clones and lacks some. Of about 99,000 clones listed, approximately 86% were seen once; the top ten hold roughly 3.3%. This specimen consisted of peripheral blood, obtained 28 days after the second dose of the MenACWY control vaccine. The receptors stem from an adult who received the MenACWY meningococcal vaccine as a control.

This chain connects TRBV6-2 or TRBV6-3 to TRBJ2-7; 10 nucleotides align to TRBD1. This CDR3 comprises 14 residues. After removal of 4 bases from V and 5 bases from J, the junction contained 5 bases not matched to a gene. The V gene's germline CDR1 is MNHEY and CDR2 SVGEGT. The CDR3 spells CASSSGQGRDEQYF. CDR3 nucleotides: TGTGCCAGCAGTTCGGGACAGGGGAGGGACGAGCAGTACTTC.

This chain connects TRBV19 to TRBJ1-1; TRBD1 agrees at 9 bases. The J segment lost 3 bases and the V segment lost 4 bases, leaving 6 bases of the junction unmatched. CDR1 and CDR2 (germline): LNHDA, SQIVND (reference sequence). The CDR3 totals 15 residues. DNA for the CDR3: TGTGCCAGTAGTACCGCCGGGACAGGGTACACTGAAGCTTTCTTT. It is translated as CASSTAGTGYTEAFF.

The gene calls are TRBV7-2 and TRBJ2-7; the match to TRBD1 covers 7 bases. The CDR3 is 14 amino acids. Germline loops: CDR1 SGHTA, CDR2 FQGNSA. The V and J ends lost 5 bases and 6 bases, in that order; junction bases with no gene match: 10. CDR3 bases: TGTGCCAGCAGCGACGACAGGGACACCCCCGAGCAGTACTTC. It codes for CASSDDRDTPEQYF.

This chain uses TRBV6-5 with TRBJ1-5; a possible D gene is TRBD1 (5 bases). Trimming removed 2 bases from V and 4 bases from J, with 9 bases in between. The CDR3 is made up of 14 amino acids. The germline CDR1 and CDR2 sequences are MNHEY and SVGAGI. The chain's CDR3 is CASSYDRTNQPQHF. DNA for the CDR3: TGTGCCAGCAGTTACGACAGAACAAATCAGCCCCAGCATTTT.

This chain links TRBV10-3 with TRBJ2-3; perhaps TRBD1 as D (5 bases). The CDR3 runs to 17 residues. Deletions cut 4 bases from V and 2 bases from J, with 19 bases between. Germline loops: CDR1 ENHRY, CDR2 SYGVKD. Written as DNA, the CDR3 is TGTGCCATCAGTGTGTCAGGGAAGGCAACTAACACAGATACGCAGTATTTT. Translating gives CAISVSGKATNTDTQYF.

V and J are TRBV7-2 and TRBJ2-3; perhaps TRBD2 as D (6 bases). The CDR3 has 14 residues. CDR1 SGHTA and CDR2 FQGNSA come from the germline V gene. Deletions cut 2 bases from V and 5 bases from J, with 11 bases between. CDR3: CASSLLGGEDTQYF. The CDR3 bases are TGTGCCAGCAGCTTACTGGGCGGGGAAGATACGCAGTATTTT. The variable domain in full, completed from reference TRBV7-2 and TRBJ2-3, reads GAGVSQSPSNKVTEKGKDVELRCDPISGHTALYWYRQSLGQGLEFLIYFQGNSAPDKSGLPSDRFSAERTGGSVSTLTIQRTQQEDSAVYLCASSLLGGEDTQYFGPGTRLTVL.

This chain links TRBV4-2 with TRBJ1-6; D remains ambiguous. V lost 1 base and J lost 2, with 3 bases in between. Germline V CDR1 and CDR2: LGHNA, YNFKEQ. The CDR3 contains 14 residues. CDR3 protein: CASSQVTYNSPLHF. The CDR3 bases are TGTGCCAGCAGCCAAGTCACCTATAATTCACCCCTCCACTTT.

This clone showed up just once. This specimen includes other DNA sequences encoding the same CDR3. The gene calls are TRBV5-4 and TRBJ2-7, with TRBD1 identical over 7 bases. V was pared by 4 bases and J by 1 base, with 8 bases of the junction left unmatched. CDR3 length: 15 residues. Germline V CDR1 and CDR2: SGHNT, YYREEE (reference sequence). CDR3 nucleotide sequence: TGTGCCAGCAGCCTCGACAGGGACCTATCCTACGAGCAGTACTTC. As protein: CASSLDRDLSYEQYF.

CDR3 amino acids: CASSLQGGGYTF. As DNA, the CDR3 is TGTGCCAGCAGCCTACAGGGTGGAGGCTACACCTTC. The V call is TRBV7-2, the J call TRBJ1-2; maybe TRBD1 (6 bases). The length of the CDR3 is 12 residues. In germline, CDR1 is SGHTA, CDR2 FQGNSA. The V gene lost 5 bases and the J gene lost 8 bases, with 12 bases spanning the gap.

The J gene is TRBJ2-5, the V gene TRBV9; 8 bases line up with TRBD1. This CDR3 is built from 16 residues. Per germline, CDR1 SGDLS and CDR2 YYNGEE. J lost 2 bases, V lost 3 bases, and 9 bases had no gene match. CDR3 bases: TGTGCCAGCAGCGAGGACAGGGAAGGATGGCAAGAGACCCAGTACTTC. Residues: CASSEDREGWQETQYF.

Concerning this clone: The junction differs from germline at one of its ends, possibly a read error. The chain uses TRBV4-3 and TRBJ1-2, with a possible D match to TRBD1 (6 bases). CDR3 size: 13 residues. In germline, CDR1 is LGHNA, CDR2 YSLEER. In nucleotides, the CDR3 is TGCGCCAGCGGCCAGTGGGGGGCGAGAGGCTACACCTTC. This translates into CASGQWGARGYTF.

The rearrangement joins TRBV4-1 to TRBJ2-1, with D tentatively TRBD2 (6 bases). In germline, CDR1 is MGHRA, CDR2 YSYEKL. Trimming left V 0 bases short and J 2 bases short, with 8 bases between. This CDR3 has 15 residues. CDR3 DNA: TGCGCCAGCAGCCAAGAGGAGGGTCCCTACAATGAGCAGTTCTTC. It is translated as CASSQEEGPYNEQFF.

The chain uses TRBV23-1 and TRBJ1-5; weak D call: TRBD1 (5 bases). TRBV23-1 is labeled an ORF, and its function is uncertain. The CDR3 consists of 18 residues. V was trimmed by 0 bases and J by 2 bases, leaving 17 bases between them. CDR3 residues: CASSQSSFGQQGNQPQHF. CDR3 coding DNA: TGCGCCAGCAGTCAATCGTCTTTCGGTCAACAGGGCAATCAGCCCCAGCATTTT.

This CDR3 is CSVVGQEGYTF. CDR3 nucleotide sequence: TGCAGCGTTGTAGGGCAGGAGGGCTACACCTTC. This chain connects TRBV29-1 to TRBJ1-2; no firm D call. The CDR3 has 11 amino acids. From germline, CDR1 is SQVTM and CDR2 ANQGSEA. The V end was cut by 4 bases, the J end by 8 bases, with 11 bases between.

This chain joins TRBV20-1 and TRBJ2-1; D gene unclear. The V gene lost 5 bases and the J gene lost 10 bases, with 12 bases spanning the gap. This CDR3 has 11 amino acids. The germline V gene encodes CDR1 DFQATT and CDR2 SNEGSKA (reference sequence). The DNA of the CDR3 is TGCAGTGCTCGAAATAGGCGGGAGCAGTTCTTC. Its translation: CSARNRREQFF.

Here the CDR3 DNA reads TGCGCCAGCAGCTTGGATCTGTTTAATGAGCAGTTCTTC. This codes for CASSLDLFNEQFF. The chain couples TRBV5-1 to TRBJ2-1; no clear D. The CDR3 is made up of 13 amino acids. Germline values: CDR1 SGHRS, CDR2 YFSETQ. The germline V and J ends were trimmed by 0 bases and 7 bases, with 8 bases remaining between them.

This clone has only one observation. The chain recombines TRBV11-2 with TRBJ2-7; weak D call: TRBD1 (5 bases). The V end was cut by 4 bases, the J end by 5 bases, with 9 bases between. In germline, CDR1 is SGHAT, CDR2 FQNNGV. The CDR3 runs to 12 residues. The CDR3 region is CASSSWGDEQYF. The CDR3 DNA reads TGTGCCAGCAGCTCCTGGGGCGACGAGCAGTACTTC.

V gene TRBV28 combines with J gene TRBJ1-2; D unresolved. The CDR3 loop spans 14 amino acids. From germline, CDR1 is MDHEN and CDR2 SYDVKM. Trimming left V 2 bases short and J 2 bases short, with 9 bases between. The chain's CDR3 is CASSLVWENYGYTF. DNA for the CDR3: TGTGCCAGCAGTTTAGTTTGGGAAAACTATGGCTACACCTTC.

This sequence joins TRBV10-1 and TRBJ2-3; D perhaps matches TRBD2 (6 bases). Germline values: CDR1 WNHNN, CDR2 SYGVQD (reference sequence). The CDR3 length is 16 residues. V lost 4 bases to trimming and J lost 2 bases, with 16 bases between them. CDR3 sequence reads: CASSGGTGSITDTQYF. The CDR3 DNA follows: TGCGCCAGCAGTGGCGGGACCGGATCTATCACAGATACGCAGTATTTT.

The rearrangement links TRBV6-6 to TRBJ2-3, with 8 bases identical to TRBD1. Germline values: CDR1 MNHNY, CDR2 SVGAGI (reference sequence). The CDR3 consists of 14 residues. V gave up 2 bases and J gave up 6 bases; unmatched junction bases: 4. CDR3 region: CASSYLDRADTQYF. The CDR3 DNA follows: TGTGCCAGCAGTTACCTGGACAGGGCCGATACGCAGTATTTT.

The chain is built from TRBV5-1 and TRBJ2-7; 7 positions match TRBD2. The CDR3 covers 17 residues. Trimming cost V 0 bases and J 5 bases; bases outside gene matches: 14. CDR1 and CDR2 (germline): SGHRS, YFSETQ. The CDR3 is CASSLGSSGGGRNEQYF. CDR3 nucleotides: TGCGCCAGCAGCTTGGGCTCGTCCGGCGGGGGAAGGAACGAGCAGTACTTC.

The J gene is TRBJ1-2, the V gene TRBV5-5; TRBD1 might be the D (5 bases). The CDR3 has 14 amino acids. V lost 4 bases, J lost 4 bases, and 14 bases lay in between. Germline V lookup: CDR1 SGHKS, CDR2 YYEKEE (reference sequence). The CDR3 here is CASSDLRGSYGYTF. The CDR3 bases are TGTGCCAGCAGCGACCTACGGGGGAGCTATGGCTACACCTTC.

The chain carries TRBV2 and TRBJ2-6; D is perhaps TRBD1 or TRBD2 (5 bases each). V lost 8 bases, J lost 0 bases, and 14 bases lay in between. The CDR3 contains 16 residues. The germline CDR1 and CDR2 sequences are SNHLY and FYNNEI. CDR3 in DNA: TGTGCCAGCGGGCCGGGGCTCTACTCTGGGGCCAACGTCCTGACTTTC. It is translated as CASGPGLYSGANVLTF.

This chain uses TRBV19 with TRBJ1-1, with 7 nucleotides matching TRBD1. The CDR3 runs 15 residues. CDR1 LNHDA and CDR2 SQIVND come from the germline V gene (reference sequence). V shed 6 bases and J 2 bases; nucleotides not matched to a gene: 9. The CDR3 loop is CASRSPNRGNTEAFF. DNA for the CDR3: TGTGCCAGTAGGTCACCAAACAGGGGAAACACTGAAGCTTTCTTT. Supplemented by reference TRBV19 and TRBJ1-1, the full variable domain reads DGGITQSPKYLFRKEGQNVTLSCEQNLNHDAMYWYRQDPGQGLRLIYYSQIVNDFQKGDIAEGYSVSREKKESFPLTVTSAQKNPTAFYLCASRSPNRGNTEAFFGQGTRLTVV.

The chain combines TRBV19 with TRBJ1-2; 9 positions match TRBD1. CDR1 LNHDA and CDR2 SQIVND come from the germline V gene (reference sequence). V was clipped by 6 bases and J by 6 bases; unmatched bases: 8. The CDR3 has 14 residues. DNA for the CDR3: TGTGCCAGTAGCCCGGGACAGGGTGTTAATGGCTACACCTTC. This gives the protein CASSPGQGVNGYTF. Drawing the rest from reference TRBV19 and TRBJ1-2, the complete variable domain is DGGITQSPKYLFRKEGQNVTLSCEQNLNHDAMYWYRQDPGQGLRLIYYSQIVNDFQKGDIAEGYSVSREKKESFPLTVTSAQKNPTAFYLCASSPGQGVNGYTFGSGTRLTVV.

The rearrangement joins TRBV4-1 to TRBJ1-1, with D perhaps TRBD1 (5 bases). CDR3 size: 15 residues. Trimming pared 4 bases from V and 1 base from J, leaving 13 bases between. Looked up from germline, CDR1 is MGHRA and CDR2 is YSYEKL. CDR3 in amino acids: CASSRERQTNTEAFF. In DNA, the CDR3 is TGCGCCAGCAGCCGGGAGAGACAGACGAACACTGAAGCTTTCTTT.

The V call is TRBV28, the J call TRBJ1-1; no firm D call. V was shortened by 6 bases and J by 1 base, with 9 bases between the two germline ends. The CDR3 is 13 residues long. CDR1 is MDHEN and CDR2 is SYDVKM in the germline V gene. In DNA, the CDR3 is TGTGCCAGCAGGCCGTCAGGGAACACTGAAGCTTTCTTT. Its protein is CASRPSGNTEAFF.

The V gene is TRBV5-4, the J gene TRBJ2-7; a possible D gene is TRBD2 (7 bases). This CDR3 region has 14 residues. The germline CDR1 and CDR2 sequences are SGHNT and YYREEE (reference sequence). Between the trimmed V and J ends, which lost 3 bases and 3 bases, there was a span of 13 bases. CDR3 DNA sequence: TGTGCCAGCAGCTGGGGGGGGGCGGTCTACGAGCAGTACTTC. It specifies CASSWGGAVYEQYF.